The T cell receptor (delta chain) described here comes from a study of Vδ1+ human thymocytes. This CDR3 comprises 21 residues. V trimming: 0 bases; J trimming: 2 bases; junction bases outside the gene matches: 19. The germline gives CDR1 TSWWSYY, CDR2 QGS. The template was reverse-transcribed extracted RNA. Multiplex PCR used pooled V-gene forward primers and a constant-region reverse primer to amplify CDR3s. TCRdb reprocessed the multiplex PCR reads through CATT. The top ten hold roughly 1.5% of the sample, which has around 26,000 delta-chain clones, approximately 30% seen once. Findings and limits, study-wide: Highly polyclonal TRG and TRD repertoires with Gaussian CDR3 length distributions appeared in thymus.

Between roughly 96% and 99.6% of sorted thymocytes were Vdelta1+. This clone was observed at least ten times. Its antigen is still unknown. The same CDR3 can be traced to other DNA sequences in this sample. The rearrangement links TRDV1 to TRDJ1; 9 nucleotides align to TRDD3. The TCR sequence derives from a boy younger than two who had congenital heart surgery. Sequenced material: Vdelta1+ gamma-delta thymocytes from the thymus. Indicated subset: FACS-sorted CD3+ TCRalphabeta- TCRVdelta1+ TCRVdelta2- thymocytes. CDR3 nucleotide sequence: TGTGCTCTTGGGGAACTAGTCCTACAGGTCCTCGACTGGGGGAGAACCGATAAACTCATCTTT. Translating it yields CALGELVLQVLDWGRTDKLIF.